This T cell receptor (beta chain) is from a study of OX40 agonist ivuxolimab in advanced cancers. Study-level background: The mean age was approximately 56 years, ranging from about 20 to 79, with around four fifths of participants male. Study results and caveats: Partial responders dosed at 0.1-3.0 mg/kg displayed clonal expansion ranking among the lowest.

V was clipped by 4 bases and J by 5 bases; unmatched bases: 11. The CDR3 length is 16 residues. In germline, CDR1 is SGHAT, CDR2 FQNNGV. Blood was sampled at baseline, cycle 4 day 1, and cycle 7 day 1. Profiling relied on immunoSEQ multiplex PCR, and the TCRdb table lists in-frame clones only, not all of them. The sample lists around 62,000 clones, roughly nine tenths occurring once. Notes on this clone: The antigen remains unidentified.

Here the sequenced sample was CD4+ or CD8+ T cells sorted from blood, taken in a trial of the OX40 agonist ivuxolimab. The rearrangement links TRBV11-2 to TRBJ2-5; 9 bases align to TRBD2. The source of this sequence is an adult with an advanced solid tumor such as melanoma, head and neck, liver or kidney cancer. CDR3 bases: TGTGCCAGCAGCTCAGATTTTAGCGGGAGCGGTGAGACCCAGTACTTC. Encoded protein: CASSSDFSGSGETQYF. The complete variable domain, with remaining parts taken from reference TRBV11-2 and TRBJ2-5, reads EAGVAQSPRYKIIEKRQSVAFWCNPISGHATLYWYQQILGQGPKLLIQFQNNGVVDDSQLPKDRFSAERLKGVDSTLKIQPAKLEDSAVYLCASSSDFSGSGETQYFGPGTRLLVL.